This TCR beta chain derives from a study of blood T cells in healthy people across ages. Then a second PCR, running about 7 to 11 cycles, was carried out with a sample-barcoded 5' primer and a J-beta primer mix. One entry per CDR3 protein, called by TCRdb with MiXCR from the 5' RACE reads. The sample consists of over 600,000 distinct CDR3 sequences, 45% to 70% of them appearing once. Study-wide points: Donors of long life had a larger count of naive CD4+ cells and greater diversity than aged donors.

The CDR3 spans 11 residues. V was pared by 2 bases and J by 8 bases, with 6 bases between. Germline lookup yields CDR1 MNHEY and CDR2 SVGEGT. On this clonotype itself: Its antigen is not known.

This chain joins TRBV6-2 or TRBV6-3 and TRBJ1-2; D is ambiguous. The TCR sequence derives from a man between 40 and 49 years old in good health. The sequenced sample consisted of blood. The CDR3 region has the DNA TGTGCCAGCAGTTACCTCAGGGGCTACACCTTC. Translated: CASSYLRGYTF.